This TCR beta chain derives from a study of blood T cell repertoires in COVID-19. Whole-study context: Some COVID-19 samples were acute and others convalescent; all came from the United States, Italy and Spain. T cells, B-cell-depleted T cells, or PBMCs supplied cDNA or gDNA.

From germline, CDR1 is MNHEY and CDR2 SVGAGI. The V end lost 7 bases, the J end lost 14 bases, and 12 bases lay between the germline ends. This CDR3 spans 11 amino acids. Source study methods: Estimates of nucleated cell counts were drawn from the amplification of reference gene primers. Sequenced by immunoSEQ multiplex PCR; TCRdb stores in-frame clones only, minus some. That table gives V, J and clone size, and the DNA gave D and trimming. Of some 170,000 clones listed, about four fifths were seen once; the top ten hold around 10%. This clonotype was sampled from a woman between 40 and 55 years old with COVID-19, enrolled during active disease. This chain connects TRBV6-5 to TRBJ1-6, with D possibly TRBD1 on 6 matching bases. The source material was peripheral blood. CDR3: CASKGERTLHF. The CDR3 DNA follows: TGTGCCAGCAAGGGGGAGCGTACCCTCCACTTT.